The 11 T cell receptor beta chains below all came from one sample that was sequenced in a study of follicular helper T cells after annual influenza vaccination (dated 2017 in TCRdb). Preparation of the library involved the immunoSEQ multiplex PCR assay. Here the immuneACCESS table is served through TCRdb, limited to in-frame sequences with V and J called. Missing clones are a known gap in these copies; in checked studies unresolved V genes cover under half, and the rest lacks a known reason. This sample has over 4,000 clones in its table, and 75% to 85% of those were observed once. The ten largest clones represent approximately 1.1% of the sample. The time point label on this specimen signifies: 2015-2016 season, 7 days after influenza vaccination. This specimen was CXCR5+ CD38- circulating T follicular helper cells from blood, taken 7 days after influenza vaccination. The sample's cell subset or site label, decoded: circulating Tfh, non-naive CD4+CXCR5+PD-1+ (ICOS+CD38+ or ICOS-CD38-). The receptors were sampled from an adult who received the influenza vaccine.

The genes are TRBV6-1 and TRBJ2-7, with 9 bases aligning to TRBD2. V gave up 6 bases and J gave up 9 bases; unmatched junction bases: 15. The CDR3 has 15 amino acids. The germline V gene has CDR1 MNHNS and CDR2 SASEGT. DNA of the CDR3: TGTGCCAGCAGAGCGGGGGGAGCCTCGCCTGAAAGGCAGTACTTC. As protein: CASRAGGASPERQYF.

This clone was seen more than once but under ten times. The V call is TRBV19, the J call TRBJ1-6; a weak D match, TRBD1 (5 bases). V lost 9 bases, J lost 7 bases, and 16 bases lay in between. Germline V CDR1 and CDR2: LNHDA, SQIVND (reference sequence). The CDR3 runs 14 residues. The CDR3 sequence: CASSPGLWNSPLHF. The CDR3 bases are TGTGCCAGCTCCCCGGGACTTTGGAATTCACCCCTCCACTTT.

The chain links TRBV29-1 to TRBJ2-1; 8 nucleotides align to TRBD2. The ends lost 1 base at V and 4 bases at J; junction bases unmatched: 9. The CDR3 runs 16 residues. Germline V gene sequence: CDR1 SQVTM, CDR2 ANQGSEA. The CDR3 sequence: CSVEAQRGTMYNEQFF. CDR3 sequence (DNA): TGCAGCGTTGAAGCCCAGCGGGGGACGATGTACAATGAGCAGTTCTTC.

The CDR3 here is CASSLGISGRGTDTQYF. The CDR3 coding sequence is TGTGCCAGCAGCTTAGGGATTAGTGGCAGGGGAACAGATACGCAGTATTTT. The chain uses TRBV7-2 and TRBJ2-3; D perhaps matches TRBD1 (6 bases). CDR3 size: 17 residues. The V end was cut by 1 base, the J end by 3 bases, with 17 bases between. Germline CDR1 is SGHTA and CDR2 is FQGNSA.

The CDR3 bases are TGTGCCAGCAGTCCACCTCCCAACTACGAGCAGTACTTC. This sequence encodes CASSPPPNYEQYF. This chain links TRBV2 with TRBJ2-7; D is ambiguous. This CDR3 spans 13 amino acids. Trimming pared 5 bases from V and 3 bases from J, leaving 11 bases between. Germline-derived CDR1 and CDR2 are SNHLY and FYNNEI.

The chain uses TRBV19 and TRBJ1-1; the D is unclear. The V and J ends lost 5 bases and 3 bases respectively, with 10 bases between them. The germline V gene has CDR1 LNHDA and CDR2 SQIVND (reference sequence). This CDR3 comprises 13 residues. CDR3 sequence reads: CASSSSRDTEAFF. The CDR3 DNA follows: TGTGCCAGTAGTTCATCGAGAGACACTGAAGCTTTCTTT.

This chain joins TRBV18 and TRBJ2-7; TRBD1 aligns across 8 bases. The germline CDR1 and CDR2 sequences are KGHSH and LQKENI. This CDR3 is 14 amino acids long. The V segment lost 2 bases and the J segment 5 bases; nucleotides outside the gene matches: 5. The CDR3 sequence: CASSPNRGVDEQYF. The CDR3 coding sequence is TGTGCCAGCTCACCAAACAGGGGGGTTGACGAGCAGTACTTC.

The J gene is TRBJ2-3, the V gene TRBV7-9, with D perhaps TRBD1 or TRBD2 (5 bases each). Trimming took off 5 bases at V and 4 bases at J, with 19 bases between the two ends. Germline V gives CDR1 SEHNR, CDR2 FQNEAQ (reference sequence). This CDR3 region has 16 residues. The CDR3: CASSLRTTRGADTQYF. The CDR3 nucleotides read TGTGCCAGCAGCCTACGGACCACGCGAGGGGCAGATACGCAGTATTTT.

This chain connects TRBV28 to TRBJ2-2; the D gene is possibly TRBD2 (5 bases). The germline V and J ends were trimmed by 6 bases and 3 bases, with 20 bases remaining between them. The CDR3 extends over 17 amino acids. Germline lookup yields CDR1 MDHEN and CDR2 SYDVKM. DNA for the CDR3: TGTGCCAGCAGCCCCCCCCGGCTTGGAGGTGACACCGGGGAGCTGTTTTTT. Encoded protein: CASSPPRLGGDTGELFF.

Turning to this clone: Additional DNA sequences in this sample encode the identical CDR3. This chain joins TRBV5-6 and TRBJ2-3; 12 nucleotides agree with TRBD2. The CDR3 contains 15 residues. Germline CDR1 SGHDT, CDR2 YYEEEE. Unmatched junction bases numbered 1, after V lost 3 bases and J lost 2 bases. In DNA form, the CDR3 reads TGTGCCAGCAGCTGGACTAGCGGGGACACAGATACGCAGTATTTT. Translation gives CASSWTSGDTDTQYF.

The CDR3 region is CASSPSTDTQYF. The CDR3 DNA reads as TGTGCCAGCAGCCCTAGCACAGATACGCAGTATTTT. V gene TRBV7-8 combines with J gene TRBJ2-3; D is unclear. The CDR3 covers 12 residues. Germline CDR1 and CDR2: SGHVS and FQNEAQ. Trimming pared 5 bases from V and 0 bases from J, leaving 3 bases between.